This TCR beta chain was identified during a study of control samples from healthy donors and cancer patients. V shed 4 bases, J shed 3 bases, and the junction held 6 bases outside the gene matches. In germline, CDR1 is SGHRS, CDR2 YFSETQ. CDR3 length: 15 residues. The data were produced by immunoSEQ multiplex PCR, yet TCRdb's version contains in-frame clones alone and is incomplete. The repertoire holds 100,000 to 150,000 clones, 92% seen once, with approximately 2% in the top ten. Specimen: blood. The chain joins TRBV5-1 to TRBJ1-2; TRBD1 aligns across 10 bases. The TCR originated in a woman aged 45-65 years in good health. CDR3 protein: CASSGGQGLDYGYTF. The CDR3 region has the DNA TGCGCCAGCAGCGGGGGACAGGGGCTGGACTATGGCTACACCTTC.